The T cell receptor beta chain under discussion was sequenced for a study of technical replicates of blood from a handful of donors. V was clipped by 1 base and J by 3 bases, with 13 bases between them. The germline V gene has CDR1 MNHEY and CDR2 SMNVEV (reference sequence). There are 15 residues in the CDR3. Assay: immunoSEQ multiplex PCR; the TCRdb copy retains only in-frame clones and omits some. The data hold about 80,000 clones, with 96% observed a single time. The sequenced material came from T cells isolated from PBMCs. This chain joins TRBV27 and TRBJ2-7; tentative D call: TRBD2 (5 bases). The sequence was collected from a human donor in good health. As DNA, the CDR3 is TGTGCCAGCAGTTTATGGCCCCCGGAGGACTACGAGCAGTACTTC. It codes for CASSLWPPEDYEQYF.